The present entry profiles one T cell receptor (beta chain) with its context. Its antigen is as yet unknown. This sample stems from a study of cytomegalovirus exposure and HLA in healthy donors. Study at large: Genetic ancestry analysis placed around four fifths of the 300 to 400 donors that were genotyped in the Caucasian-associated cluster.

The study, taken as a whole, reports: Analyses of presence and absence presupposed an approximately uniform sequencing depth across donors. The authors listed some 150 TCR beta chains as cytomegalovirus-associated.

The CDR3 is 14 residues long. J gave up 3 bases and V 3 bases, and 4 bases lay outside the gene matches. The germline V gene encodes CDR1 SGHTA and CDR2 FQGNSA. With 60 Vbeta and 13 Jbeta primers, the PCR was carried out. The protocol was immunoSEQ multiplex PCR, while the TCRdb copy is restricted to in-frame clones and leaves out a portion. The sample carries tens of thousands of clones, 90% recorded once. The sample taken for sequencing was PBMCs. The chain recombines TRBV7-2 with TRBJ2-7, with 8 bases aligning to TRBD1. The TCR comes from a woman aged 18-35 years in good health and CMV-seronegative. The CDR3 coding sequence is TGTGCCAGCAGCTTGGGGGACAGGTTCTACGAGCAGTACTTC. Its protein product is CASSLGDRFYEQYF.